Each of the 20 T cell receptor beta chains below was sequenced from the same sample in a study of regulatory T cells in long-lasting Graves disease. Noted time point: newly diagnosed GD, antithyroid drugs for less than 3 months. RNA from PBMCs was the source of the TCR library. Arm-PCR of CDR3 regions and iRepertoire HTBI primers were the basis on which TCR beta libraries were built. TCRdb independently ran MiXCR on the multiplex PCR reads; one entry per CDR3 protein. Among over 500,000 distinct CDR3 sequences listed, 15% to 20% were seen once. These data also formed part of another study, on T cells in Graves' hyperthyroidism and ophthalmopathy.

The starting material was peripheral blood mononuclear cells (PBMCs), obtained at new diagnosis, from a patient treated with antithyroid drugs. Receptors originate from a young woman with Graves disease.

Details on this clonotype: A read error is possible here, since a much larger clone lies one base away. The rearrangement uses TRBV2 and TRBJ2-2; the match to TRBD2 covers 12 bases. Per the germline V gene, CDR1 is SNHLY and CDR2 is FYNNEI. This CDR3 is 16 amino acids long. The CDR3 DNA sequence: TGTGCCAGCAGTGAGAGGACTAGCGGGAACACCGAGGAGCTGTTTTTT. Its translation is CASSERTSGNTEELFF.

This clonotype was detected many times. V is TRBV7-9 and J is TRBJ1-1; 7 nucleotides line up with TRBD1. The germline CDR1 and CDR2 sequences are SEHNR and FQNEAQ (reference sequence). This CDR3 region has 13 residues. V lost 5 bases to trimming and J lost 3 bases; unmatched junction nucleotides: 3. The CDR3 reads CASSGGGYTEAFF. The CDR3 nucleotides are TGTGCCAGCAGCGGAGGGGGCTACACTGAAGCTTTCTTT.

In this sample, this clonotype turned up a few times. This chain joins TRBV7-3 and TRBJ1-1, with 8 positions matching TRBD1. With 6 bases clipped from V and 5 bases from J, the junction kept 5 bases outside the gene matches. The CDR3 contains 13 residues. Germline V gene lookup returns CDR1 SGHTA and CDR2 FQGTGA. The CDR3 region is CASRDRGGTEAFF. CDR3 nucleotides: TGTGCCAGCAGAGACAGGGGAGGGACTGAAGCTTTCTTT.

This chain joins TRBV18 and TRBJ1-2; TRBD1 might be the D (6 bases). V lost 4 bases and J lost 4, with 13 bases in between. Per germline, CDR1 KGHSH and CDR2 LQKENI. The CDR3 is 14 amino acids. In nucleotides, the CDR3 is TGTGCCAGCTCACTTGGACAGAATGGCTATGGCTACACCTTC. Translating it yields CASSLGQNGYGYTF. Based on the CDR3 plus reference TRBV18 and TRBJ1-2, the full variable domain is NAGVMQNPRHLVRRRGQEARLRCSPMKGHSHVYWYRQLPEEGLKFMVYLQKENIIDESGMPKERFSAEFPKEGPSILRIQQVVRGDSAAYFCASSLGQNGYGYTFGSGTRLTVV.

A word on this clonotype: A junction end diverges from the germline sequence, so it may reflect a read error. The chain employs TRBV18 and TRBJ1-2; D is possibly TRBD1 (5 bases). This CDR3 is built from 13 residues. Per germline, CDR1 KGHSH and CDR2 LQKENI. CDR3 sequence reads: CASSPQPGDGYAF. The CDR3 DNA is TGTGCCAGCTCACCGCAGCCGGGGGATGGCTACGCCTTC. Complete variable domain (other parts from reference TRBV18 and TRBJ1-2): NAGVMQNPRHLVRRRGQEARLRCSPMKGHSHVYWYRQLPEEGLKFMVYLQKENIIDESGMPKERFSAEFPKEGPSILRIQQVVRGDSAAYFCASSPQPGDGYAFGSGTRLTVV.

As DNA, the CDR3 is TGCGCCAGCAGCTTGGCGCGCAGCATACCGGTACAACATTTATACAATGAGCAGTTCTTC. It yields the protein CASSLARSIPVQHLYNEQFF. The chain uses TRBV5-1 and TRBJ2-1; D is unclear. The V end was cut by 0 bases, the J end by 4 bases, with 26 bases between. CDR3 length: 20 residues. Germline CDR1 and CDR2: SGHRS and YFSETQ.

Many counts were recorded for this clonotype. The CDR3 spells CASSYLDKYQPQHF. The CDR3 nucleotides are TGTGCCAGCAGTTACCTCGACAAGTATCAGCCCCAGCATTTT. The chain employs TRBV6-5 and TRBJ1-5, with unresolved D. The CDR3 runs to 14 residues. Germline V gives CDR1 MNHEY, CDR2 SVGAGI. V lost 2 bases to trimming and J lost 5 bases, with 10 bases between them.

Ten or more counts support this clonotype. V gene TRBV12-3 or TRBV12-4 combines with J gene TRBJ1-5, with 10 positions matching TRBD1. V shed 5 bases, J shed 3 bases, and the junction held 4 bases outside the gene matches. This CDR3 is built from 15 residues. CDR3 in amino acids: CASSGGQGFNQPQHF. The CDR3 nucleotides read TGTGCCAGCAGTGGGGGACAGGGGTTCAATCAGCCCCAGCATTTT.

The CDR3 DNA reads TGTGCCACCAGCAGAGAGTTACCCCTAGCGGGACGGGATACGCAGTATTTT. Its translation: CATSRELPLAGRDTQYF. This chain connects TRBV15 to TRBJ2-3, with 9 bases lining up with TRBD2. Germline V CDR1 and CDR2: LNHNV, YYDKDF (reference sequence). Trimming removed 0 bases from V and 6 bases from J; junction bases left unmatched: 10. The CDR3 extends over 17 amino acids.

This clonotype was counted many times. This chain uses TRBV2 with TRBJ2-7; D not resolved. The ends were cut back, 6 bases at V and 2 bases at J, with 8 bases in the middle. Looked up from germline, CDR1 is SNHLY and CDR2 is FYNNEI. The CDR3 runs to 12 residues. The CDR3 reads CASSLDPYEQYF. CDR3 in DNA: TGTGCCAGCAGCCTGGATCCCTACGAGCAGTACTTC.

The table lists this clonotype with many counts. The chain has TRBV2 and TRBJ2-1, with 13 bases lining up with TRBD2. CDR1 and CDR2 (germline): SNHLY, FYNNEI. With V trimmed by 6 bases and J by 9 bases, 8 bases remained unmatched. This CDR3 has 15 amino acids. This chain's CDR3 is CASSVLAGGPGEQFF. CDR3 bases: TGTGCCAGCAGCGTACTAGCGGGAGGGCCAGGTGAGCAGTTCTTC.

The CDR3 DNA sequence: TGTGCCAGCAGTGAAAATGCAGGAGGGAATTACTACGAGCAGTACTTC. Its protein product is CASSENAGGNYYEQYF. V usage is TRBV25-1 and J usage is TRBJ2-7; possibly TRBD2 for D (6 bases). The CDR3 covers 16 residues. Per the germline V gene, CDR1 is MGHDK and CDR2 is SYGVNS. Between the trimmed V and J ends, which lost 2 bases and 3 bases, there was a span of 17 bases.

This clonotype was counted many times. The CDR3 bases are TGTGCCAGCAACACTAAGAGGTACCAAGAGACCCAGTACTTC. It specifies CASNTKRYQETQYF. The chain recombines TRBV2 with TRBJ2-5; no clear D. Trimming shortened V by 7 bases and J by 0 bases, and 12 bases separated the two germline ends. Germline CDR1 SNHLY, CDR2 FYNNEI. CDR3 size: 14 residues.

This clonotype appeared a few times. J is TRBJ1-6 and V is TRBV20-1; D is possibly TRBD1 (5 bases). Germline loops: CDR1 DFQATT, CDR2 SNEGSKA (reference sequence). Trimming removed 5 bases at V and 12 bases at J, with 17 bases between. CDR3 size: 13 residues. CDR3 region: CSAQNGAAQPLHF. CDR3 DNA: TGCAGTGCTCAGAACGGGGCGGCCCAACCCCTCCACTTT.

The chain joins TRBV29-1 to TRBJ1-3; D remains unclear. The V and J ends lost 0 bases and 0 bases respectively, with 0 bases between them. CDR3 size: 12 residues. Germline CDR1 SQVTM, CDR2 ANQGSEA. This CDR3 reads CSVEDSGNTIYF. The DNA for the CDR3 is TGCAGCGTTGAAGACTCTGGAAACACCATATATTTT. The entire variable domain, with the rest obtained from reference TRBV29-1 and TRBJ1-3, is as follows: SAVISQKPSRDICQRGTSLTIQCQVDSQVTMMFWYRQQPGQSLTLIATANQGSEATYESGFVIDKFPISRPNLTFSTLTVSNMSPEDSSIYLCSVEDSGNTIYFGEGSWLTVV.

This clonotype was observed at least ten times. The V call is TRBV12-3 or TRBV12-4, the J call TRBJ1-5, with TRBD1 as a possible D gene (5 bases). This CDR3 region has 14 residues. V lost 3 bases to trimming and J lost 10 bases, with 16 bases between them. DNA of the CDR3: TGTGCCAGCAGTTTGGAAGGCGAGGGGAGACCCCAGCATTTT. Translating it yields CASSLEGEGRPQHF.

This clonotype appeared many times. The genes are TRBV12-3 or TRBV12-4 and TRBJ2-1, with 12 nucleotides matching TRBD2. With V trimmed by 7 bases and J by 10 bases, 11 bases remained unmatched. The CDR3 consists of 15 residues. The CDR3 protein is CASTPGLAGPQEQFF. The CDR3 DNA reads TGTGCCAGCACCCCCGGACTAGCGGGGCCCCAGGAGCAGTTCTTC.

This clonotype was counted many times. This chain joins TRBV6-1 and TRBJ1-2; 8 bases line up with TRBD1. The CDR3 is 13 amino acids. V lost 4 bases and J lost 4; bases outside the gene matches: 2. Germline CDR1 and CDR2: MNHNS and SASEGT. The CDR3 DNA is TGTGCCAGCAGTGGGACAGGGTCCTATGGCTACACCTTC. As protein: CASSGTGSYGYTF.

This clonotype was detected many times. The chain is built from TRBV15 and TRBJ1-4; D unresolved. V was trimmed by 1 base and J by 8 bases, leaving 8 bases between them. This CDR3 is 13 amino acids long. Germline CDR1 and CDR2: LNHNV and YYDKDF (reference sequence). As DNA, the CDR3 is TGTGCCACCAGCAGAGCCGGATGGGAAAAACTGTTTTTT. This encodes CATSRAGWEKLFF.

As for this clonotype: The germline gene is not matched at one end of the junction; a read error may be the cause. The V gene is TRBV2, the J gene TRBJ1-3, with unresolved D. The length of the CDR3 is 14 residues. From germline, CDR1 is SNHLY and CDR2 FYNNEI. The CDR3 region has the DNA TGTGCCAGCCAACAGACATCCTCTGAAAACACCATATATTTT. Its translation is CASQQTSSENTIYF. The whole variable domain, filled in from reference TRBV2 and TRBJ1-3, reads EPEVTQTPSHQVTQMGQEVILRCVPISNHLYFYWYRQILGQKVEFLVSFYNNEISEKSEIFDDQFSVERPDGSNFTLKIRSTKLEDSAMYFCASQQTSSENTIYFGEGSWLTVV.